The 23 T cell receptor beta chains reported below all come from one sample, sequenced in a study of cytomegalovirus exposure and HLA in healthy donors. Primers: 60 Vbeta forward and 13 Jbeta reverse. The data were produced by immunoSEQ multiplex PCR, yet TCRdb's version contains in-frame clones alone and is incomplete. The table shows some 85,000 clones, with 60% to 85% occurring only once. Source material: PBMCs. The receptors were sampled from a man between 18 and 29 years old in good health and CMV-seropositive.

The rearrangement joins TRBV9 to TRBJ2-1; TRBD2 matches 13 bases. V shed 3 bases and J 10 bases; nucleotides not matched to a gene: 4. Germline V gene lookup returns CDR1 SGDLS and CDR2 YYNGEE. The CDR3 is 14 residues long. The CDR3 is CASSGTSGRLEQFF. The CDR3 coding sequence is TGTGCCAGCAGCGGGACTAGCGGGAGATTAGAGCAGTTCTTC.

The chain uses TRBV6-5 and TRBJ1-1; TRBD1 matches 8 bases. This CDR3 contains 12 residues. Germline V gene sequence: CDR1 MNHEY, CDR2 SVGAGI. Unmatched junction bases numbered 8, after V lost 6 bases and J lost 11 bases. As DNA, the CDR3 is TGTGCCAGCAGCCCAAACAGGGGGGGCGCTTTCTTT. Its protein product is CASSPNRGGAFF.

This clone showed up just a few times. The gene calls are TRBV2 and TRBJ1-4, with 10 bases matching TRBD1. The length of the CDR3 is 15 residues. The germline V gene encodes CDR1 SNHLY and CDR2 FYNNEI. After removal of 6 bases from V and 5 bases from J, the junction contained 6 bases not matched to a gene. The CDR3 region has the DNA TGTGCCAGCAGACATGACAGGGGGCTAAATGAAAAACTGTTTTTT. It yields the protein CASRHDRGLNEKLFF.

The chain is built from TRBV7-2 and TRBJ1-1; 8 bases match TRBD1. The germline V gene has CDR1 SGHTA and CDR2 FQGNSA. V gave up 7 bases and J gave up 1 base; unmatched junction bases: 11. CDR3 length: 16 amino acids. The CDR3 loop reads CASILTPGTGNTEAFF. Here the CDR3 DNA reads TGTGCCAGCATATTAACGCCCGGGACAGGGAACACTGAAGCTTTCTTT.

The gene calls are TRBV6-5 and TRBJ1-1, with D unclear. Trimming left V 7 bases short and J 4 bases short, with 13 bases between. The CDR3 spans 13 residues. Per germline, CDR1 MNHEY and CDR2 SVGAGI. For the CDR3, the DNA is TGTGCCAGCAACACGGGGATTAGCACTGAAGCTTTCTTT. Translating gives CASNTGISTEAFF.

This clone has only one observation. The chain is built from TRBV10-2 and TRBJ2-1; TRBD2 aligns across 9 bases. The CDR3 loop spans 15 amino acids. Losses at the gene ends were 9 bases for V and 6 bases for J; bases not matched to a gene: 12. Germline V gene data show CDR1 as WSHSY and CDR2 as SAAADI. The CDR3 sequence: CASQLGTSQVNEQFF. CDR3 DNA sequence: TGCGCCAGTCAGCTCGGGACTAGCCAAGTCAATGAGCAGTTCTTC.

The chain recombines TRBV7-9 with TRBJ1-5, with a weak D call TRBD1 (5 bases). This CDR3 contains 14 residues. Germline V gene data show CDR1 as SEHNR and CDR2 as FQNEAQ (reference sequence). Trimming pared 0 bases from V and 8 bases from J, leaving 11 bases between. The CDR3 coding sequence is TGTGCCAGCAGCTTAGCAAACAGGTGGGAGCCCCAGCATTTT. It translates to CASSLANRWEPQHF.

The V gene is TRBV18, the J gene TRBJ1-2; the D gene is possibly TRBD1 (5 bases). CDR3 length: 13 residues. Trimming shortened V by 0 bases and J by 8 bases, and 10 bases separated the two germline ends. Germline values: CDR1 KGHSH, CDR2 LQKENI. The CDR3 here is CASSPPQGGGYTF. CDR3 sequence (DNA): TGTGCCAGCTCACCACCGCAGGGCGGCGGCTACACCTTC. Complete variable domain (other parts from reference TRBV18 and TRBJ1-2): NAGVMQNPRHLVRRRGQEARLRCSPMKGHSHVYWYRQLPEEGLKFMVYLQKENIIDESGMPKERFSAEFPKEGPSILRIQQVVRGDSAAYFCASSPPQGGGYTFGSGTRLTVV.

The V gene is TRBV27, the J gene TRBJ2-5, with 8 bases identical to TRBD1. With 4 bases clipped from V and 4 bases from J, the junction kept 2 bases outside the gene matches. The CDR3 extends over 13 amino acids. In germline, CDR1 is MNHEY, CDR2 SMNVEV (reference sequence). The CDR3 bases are TGTGCCAGCAGTTGGGACAGGCGAGAGACCCAGTACTTC. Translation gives CASSWDRRETQYF.

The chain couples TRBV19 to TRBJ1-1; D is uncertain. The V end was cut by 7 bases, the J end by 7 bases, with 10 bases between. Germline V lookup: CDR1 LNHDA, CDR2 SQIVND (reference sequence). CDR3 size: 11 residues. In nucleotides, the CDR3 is TGTGCCAGTACGTCCGGGGTTGAAGCTTTCTTT. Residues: CASTSGVEAFF.

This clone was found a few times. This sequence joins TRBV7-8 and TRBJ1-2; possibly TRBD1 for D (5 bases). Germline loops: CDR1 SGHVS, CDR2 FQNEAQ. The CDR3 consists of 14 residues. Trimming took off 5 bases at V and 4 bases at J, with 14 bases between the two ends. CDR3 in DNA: TGTGCCAGCAGCCAAAGGGAGGGGATCTATGGCTACACCTTC. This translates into CASSQREGIYGYTF.

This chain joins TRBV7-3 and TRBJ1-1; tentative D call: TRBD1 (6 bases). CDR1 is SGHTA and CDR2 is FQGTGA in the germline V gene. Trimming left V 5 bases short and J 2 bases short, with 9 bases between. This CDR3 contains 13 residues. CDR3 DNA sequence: TGTGCCAGCAGCGAACAGGGTAACACTGAAGCTTTCTTT. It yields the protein CASSEQGNTEAFF. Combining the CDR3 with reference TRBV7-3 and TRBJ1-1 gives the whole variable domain GAGVSQTPSNKVTEKGKYVELRCDPISGHTALYWYRQSLGQGPEFLIYFQGTGAADDSGLPNDRFFAVRPEGSVSTLKIQRTERGDSAVYLCASSEQGNTEAFFGQGTRLTVV.

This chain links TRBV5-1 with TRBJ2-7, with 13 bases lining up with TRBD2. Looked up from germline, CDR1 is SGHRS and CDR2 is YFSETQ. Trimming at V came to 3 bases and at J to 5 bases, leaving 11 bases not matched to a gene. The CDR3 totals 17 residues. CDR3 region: CASSWGLAGMVSDEQYF. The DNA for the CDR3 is TGCGCCAGCAGCTGGGGACTAGCGGGAATGGTTAGCGACGAGCAGTACTTC.

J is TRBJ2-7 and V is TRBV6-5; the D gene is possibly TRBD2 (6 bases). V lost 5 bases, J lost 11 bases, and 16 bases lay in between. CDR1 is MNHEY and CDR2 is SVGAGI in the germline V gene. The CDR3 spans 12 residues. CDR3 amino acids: CASSDLTGVEYF. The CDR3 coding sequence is TGTGCCAGCAGTGACTTGACGGGAGTGGAGTACTTC.

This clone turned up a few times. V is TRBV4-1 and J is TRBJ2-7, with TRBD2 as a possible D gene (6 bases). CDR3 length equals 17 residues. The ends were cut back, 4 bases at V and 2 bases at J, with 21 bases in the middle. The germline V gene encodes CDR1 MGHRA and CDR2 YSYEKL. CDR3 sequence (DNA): TGCGCCAGCAGCCCAATTCCGACTGTTAGCGGTACCTACGAGCAGTACTTC. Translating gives CASSPIPTVSGTYEQYF.

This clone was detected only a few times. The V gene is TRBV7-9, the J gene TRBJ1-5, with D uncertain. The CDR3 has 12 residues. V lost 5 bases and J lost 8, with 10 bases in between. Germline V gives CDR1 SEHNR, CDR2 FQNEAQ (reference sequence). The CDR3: CASSDYGKPQHF. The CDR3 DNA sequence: TGTGCCAGCAGCGACTATGGTAAGCCCCAGCATTTT. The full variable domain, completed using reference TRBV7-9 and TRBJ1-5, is DTGVSQNPRHKITKRGQNVTFRCDPISEHNRLYWYRQTLGQGPEFLTYFQNEAQLEKSRLLSDRFSAERPKGSFSTLEIQRTEQGDSAMYLCASSDYGKPQHFGDGTRLSIL.

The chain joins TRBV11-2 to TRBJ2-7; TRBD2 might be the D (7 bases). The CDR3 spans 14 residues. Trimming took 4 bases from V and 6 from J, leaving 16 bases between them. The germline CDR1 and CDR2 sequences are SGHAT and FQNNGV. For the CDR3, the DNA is TGTGCCAGCAGCTCCCTCTTTGGGGGGGCCGAGCAGTACTTC. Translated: CASSSLFGGAEQYF.

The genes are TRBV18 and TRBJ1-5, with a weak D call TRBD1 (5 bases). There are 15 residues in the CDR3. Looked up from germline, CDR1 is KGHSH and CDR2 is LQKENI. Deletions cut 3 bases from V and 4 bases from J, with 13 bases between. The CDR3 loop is CASSPAGGGNQPQHF. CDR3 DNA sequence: TGTGCCAGCTCACCTGCGGGCGGGGGAAATCAGCCCCAGCATTTT. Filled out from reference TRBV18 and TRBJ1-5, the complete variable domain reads NAGVMQNPRHLVRRRGQEARLRCSPMKGHSHVYWYRQLPEEGLKFMVYLQKENIIDESGMPKERFSAEFPKEGPSILRIQQVVRGDSAAYFCASSPAGGGNQPQHFGDGTRLSIL.

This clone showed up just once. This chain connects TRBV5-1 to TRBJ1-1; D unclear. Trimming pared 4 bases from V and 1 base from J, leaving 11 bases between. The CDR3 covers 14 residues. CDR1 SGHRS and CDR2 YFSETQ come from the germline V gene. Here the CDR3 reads CASSQVLGNTEAFF. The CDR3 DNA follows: TGCGCCAGCAGCCAGGTTCTGGGGAACACTGAAGCTTTCTTT.

DNA of the CDR3: TGTGCCATCAGTGAGTTTCCCGGGACTAGCGGCAGCTCTGGGGCCAACGTCCTGACTTTC. This gives the protein CAISEFPGTSGSSGANVLTF. The chain combines TRBV10-3 with TRBJ2-6, with 11 bases lining up with TRBD2. CDR1 and CDR2 from the germline V gene are ENHRY and SYGVKD. The CDR3 extends over 20 amino acids. Losses at the gene ends were 1 base for V and 0 bases for J; bases not matched to a gene: 8.

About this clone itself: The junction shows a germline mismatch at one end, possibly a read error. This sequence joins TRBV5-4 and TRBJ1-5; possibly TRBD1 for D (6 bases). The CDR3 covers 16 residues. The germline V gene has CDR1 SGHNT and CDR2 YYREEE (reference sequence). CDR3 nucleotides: TGTGCCAGCAGTTTGGGGGGCTGGAGGGGCAATCAGCCCCAGCATTTT. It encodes CASSLGGWRGNQPQHF.

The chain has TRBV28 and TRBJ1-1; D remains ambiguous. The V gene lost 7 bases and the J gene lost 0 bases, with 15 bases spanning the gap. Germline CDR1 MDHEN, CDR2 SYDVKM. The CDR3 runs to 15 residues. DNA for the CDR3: TGTGCCAGCACCAAGTGGGAGGCCATGAACACTGAAGCTTTCTTT. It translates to CASTKWEAMNTEAFF.

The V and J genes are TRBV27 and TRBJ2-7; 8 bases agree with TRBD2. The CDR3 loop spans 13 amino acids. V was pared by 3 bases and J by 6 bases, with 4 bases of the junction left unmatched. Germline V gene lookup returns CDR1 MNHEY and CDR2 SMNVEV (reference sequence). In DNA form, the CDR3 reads TGTGCCAGCAGTTTGGGGACTAGAGGCGAGCAGTACTTC. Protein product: CASSLGTRGEQYF.